The clone carrying this T cell receptor beta chain was seen once. This record comes from a study of blood T cell repertoires in COVID-19. About the study: COVID-19 samples, acute and convalescent, were from the United States, Italy and Spain. T cells, B-cell-depleted T cells, or PBMCs provided the cDNA or gDNA that served as material.

Per the authors' pipeline: Estimation of nucleated cell counts was performed using reference gene primer amplification. Profiled with immunoSEQ multiplex PCR; TCRdb holds only in-frame clones, not every one. Clonal size and the V and J genes are those of that table, whereas D and trimming came from the DNA. The profile shows around 69,000 clones, 85% to 90% of them singletons. The J segment lost 11 bases and the V segment lost 4 bases, leaving 12 bases of the junction unmatched. Germline CDR1 reads SEHNR; CDR2 reads FQNEAQ (reference sequence). The CDR3 extends over 15 amino acids. Sequencing was done on a sample of peripheral blood. The sequence was collected from a man aged 45-60 years with active COVID-19. J is TRBJ1-4 and V is TRBV7-9, with 8 bases fitting TRBD1. The chain's CDR3 is CASSSGQGGLGKLFF. DNA for the CDR3: TGTGCCAGCAGCTCCGGACAGGGAGGTCTGGGGAAACTGTTTTTT.